This TCR beta chain was sequenced for a study of vaccination and CD4 T cells after COVID-19. Across the study: Samples after vaccination came a median approximately 2.5 months past dose two, ranging 14 to 241.

With the Oncomine TCR Beta short-read assay, DNA from cultured CD4+ T cells was sequenced. From CD4+ T cells that had been cultured, genomic DNA was extracted. In TCRdb, the PCR reads were re-called with MiXCR into one record per CDR3 protein. The table includes under 20,000 distinct CDR3 sequences, over 20% detected once. Treatment: roughly 11-day PBMC culture with coronavirus spike peptide pools or control peptides (ViraFEST assay). Comment on this clonotype: The antigen is unknown.

The clonotype comes from a human donor with COVID-19. The specimen sequenced was cultured CD4+ T cells from blood.

CDR3 in DNA: TGTGCCAGCAGCTTAACAGATACGCAGTATTTT. Encoded protein: CASSLTDTQYF. The chain carries TRBV7-9 and TRBJ2-3; D unclear. Trimming removed 2 bases from V and 3 bases from J, with 0 bases in between. The CDR3 has 11 residues. Germline CDR1 SEHNR, CDR2 FQNEAQ (reference sequence).